This T cell receptor (beta chain) derives from a study of beta chain features in type 1 diabetes. The overall study: The number of sorted cells examined across all samples was approximately 100 million. Regarding the study as a whole: For patients, the naive, central memory and Treg TCRB repertoires appeared more alike than for healthy donors.

This clone was detected a few times. The antigen remains unidentified. V was shortened by 2 bases and J by 5 bases, with 9 bases between the two germline ends. CDR3 length: 13 amino acids. Germline V CDR1 and CDR2: KGHSH, LQKENI. TCRB transcripts that were expressed got sequenced, as all of the isolated RNA had been reverse transcribed. This table comes from immunoSEQ multiplex PCR, and its TCRdb copy is limited to in-frame clones, with some not included. The sample consists of some 360,000 clones, 20% of them appearing once. The sample taken for sequencing was naive CD4+ T cells from blood. This chain uses TRBV18 with TRBJ1-1; the D gene is possibly TRBD1 (6 bases). The TCR sequence derives from a woman under 30 in good health. The CDR3 DNA sequence: TGTGCCAGCTCACCATACAGGGAGACTGAAGCTTTCTTT. Its protein product is CASSPYRETEAFF.